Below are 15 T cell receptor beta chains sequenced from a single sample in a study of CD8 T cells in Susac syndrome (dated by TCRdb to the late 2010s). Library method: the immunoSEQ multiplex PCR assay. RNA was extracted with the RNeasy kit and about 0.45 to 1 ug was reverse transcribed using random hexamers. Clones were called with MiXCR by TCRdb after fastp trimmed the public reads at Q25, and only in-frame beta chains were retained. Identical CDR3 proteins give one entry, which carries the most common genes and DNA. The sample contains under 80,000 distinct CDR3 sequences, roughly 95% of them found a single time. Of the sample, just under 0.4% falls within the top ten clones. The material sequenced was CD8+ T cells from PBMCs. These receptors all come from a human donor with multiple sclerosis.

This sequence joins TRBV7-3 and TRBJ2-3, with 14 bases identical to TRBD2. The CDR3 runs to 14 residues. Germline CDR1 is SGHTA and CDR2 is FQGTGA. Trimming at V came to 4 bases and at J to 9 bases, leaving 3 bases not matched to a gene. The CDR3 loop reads CASSSGLAGETQYF. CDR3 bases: TGTGCCAGCAGCTCGGGACTAGCGGGGGAGACGCAGTATTTT.

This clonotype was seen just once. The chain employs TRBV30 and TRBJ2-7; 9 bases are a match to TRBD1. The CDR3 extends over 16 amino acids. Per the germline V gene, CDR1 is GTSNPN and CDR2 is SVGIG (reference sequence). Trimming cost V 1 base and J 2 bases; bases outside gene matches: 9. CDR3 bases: TGTGCCTGGAGTGCGGAGTGGGACAGGGAGGCCTACGAGCAGTACTTC. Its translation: CAWSAEWDREAYEQYF. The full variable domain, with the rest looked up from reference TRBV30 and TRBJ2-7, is SQTIHQWPATLVQPVGSPLSLECTVEGTSNPNLYWYRQAAGRGLQLLFYSVGIGQISSEVPQNLSASRPQDRQFILSSKKLLLSDSGFYLCAWSAEWDREAYEQYFGPGTRLTVT.

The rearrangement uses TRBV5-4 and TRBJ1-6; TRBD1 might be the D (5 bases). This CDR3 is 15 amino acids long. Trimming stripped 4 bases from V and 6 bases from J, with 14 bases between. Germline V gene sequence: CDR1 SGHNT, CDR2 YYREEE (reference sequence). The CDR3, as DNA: TGTGCCAGCAGCCCCCTCGGGGACCCTAATTCACCCCTCCACTTT. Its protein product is CASSPLGDPNSPLHF.

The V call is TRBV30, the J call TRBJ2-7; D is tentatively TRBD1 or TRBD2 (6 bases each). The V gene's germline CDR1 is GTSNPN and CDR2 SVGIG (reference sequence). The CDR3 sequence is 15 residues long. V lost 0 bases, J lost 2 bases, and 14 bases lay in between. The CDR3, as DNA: TGTGCCTGGAGTGTACTGGCGGAGGGGGCCTACGAGCAGTACTTC. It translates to CAWSVLAEGAYEQYF. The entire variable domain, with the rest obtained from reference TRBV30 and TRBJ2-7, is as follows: SQTIHQWPATLVQPVGSPLSLECTVEGTSNPNLYWYRQAAGRGLQLLFYSVGIGQISSEVPQNLSASRPQDRQFILSSKKLLLSDSGFYLCAWSVLAEGAYEQYFGPGTRLTVT.

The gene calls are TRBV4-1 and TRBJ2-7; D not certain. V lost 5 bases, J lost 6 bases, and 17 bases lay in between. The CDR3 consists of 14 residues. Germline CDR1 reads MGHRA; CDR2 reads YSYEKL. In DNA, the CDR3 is TGCGCCAGCAGCGTACCTGGTCTGACGAGCGAGCAGTACTTC. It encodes CASSVPGLTSEQYF.

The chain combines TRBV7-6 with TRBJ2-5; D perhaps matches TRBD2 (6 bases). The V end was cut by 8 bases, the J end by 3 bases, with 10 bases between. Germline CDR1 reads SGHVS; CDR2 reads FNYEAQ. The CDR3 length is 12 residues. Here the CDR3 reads CASCGVEETQYF. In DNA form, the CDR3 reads TGTGCCAGCTGCGGGGTTGAAGAGACCCAGTACTTC. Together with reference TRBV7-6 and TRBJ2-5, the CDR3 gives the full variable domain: GAGVSQSPRYKVTKRGQDVALRCDPISGHVSLYWYRQALGQGPEFLTYFNYEAQQDKSGLPNDRFSAERPEGSISTLTIQRTEQRDSAMYRCASCGVEETQYFGPGTRLLVL.

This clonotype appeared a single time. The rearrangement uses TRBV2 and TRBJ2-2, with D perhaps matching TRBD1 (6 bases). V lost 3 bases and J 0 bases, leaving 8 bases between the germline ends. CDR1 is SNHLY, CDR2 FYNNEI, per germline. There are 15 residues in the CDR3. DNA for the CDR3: TGTGCCAGCAGTGACGGGACAACGAACACCGGGGAGCTGTTTTTT. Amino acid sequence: CASSDGTTNTGELFF. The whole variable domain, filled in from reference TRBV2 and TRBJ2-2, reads EPEVTQTPSHQVTQMGQEVILRCVPISNHLYFYWYRQILGQKVEFLVSFYNNEISEKSEIFDDQFSVERPDGSNFTLKIRSTKLEDSAMYFCASSDGTTNTGELFFGEGSRLTVL.

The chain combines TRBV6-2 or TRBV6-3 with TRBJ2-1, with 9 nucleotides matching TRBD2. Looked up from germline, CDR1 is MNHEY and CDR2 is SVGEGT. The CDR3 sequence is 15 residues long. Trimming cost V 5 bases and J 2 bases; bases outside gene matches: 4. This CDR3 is CASSPLAGPYNEQFF. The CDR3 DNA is TGTGCCAGCAGTCCCCTAGCGGGACCCTACAATGAGCAGTTCTTC.

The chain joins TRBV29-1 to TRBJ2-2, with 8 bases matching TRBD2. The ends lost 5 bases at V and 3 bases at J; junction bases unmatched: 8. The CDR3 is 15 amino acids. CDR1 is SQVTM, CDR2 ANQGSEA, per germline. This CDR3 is CSVSTGGDDTGELFF. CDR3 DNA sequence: TGCAGCGTTTCAACGGGGGGGGACGACACCGGGGAGCTGTTTTTT.

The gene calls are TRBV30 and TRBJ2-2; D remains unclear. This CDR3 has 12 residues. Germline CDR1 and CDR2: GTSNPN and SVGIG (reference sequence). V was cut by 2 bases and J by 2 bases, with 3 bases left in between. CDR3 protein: CAWSFNTGELFF. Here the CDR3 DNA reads TGTGCCTGGAGTTTCAACACCGGGGAGCTGTTTTTT.

The CDR3 bases are TGTGCCAGCAGCCCGGGAAATAGCGGGGGGGCATCAGATACGCAGTATTTT. This gives the protein CASSPGNSGGASDTQYF. The chain uses TRBV21-1 and TRBJ2-3; the D call of TRBD2 is as the table states it, not checked on the DNA. TRBV21-1 is a listed pseudogene. This CDR3 is 17 amino acids long.

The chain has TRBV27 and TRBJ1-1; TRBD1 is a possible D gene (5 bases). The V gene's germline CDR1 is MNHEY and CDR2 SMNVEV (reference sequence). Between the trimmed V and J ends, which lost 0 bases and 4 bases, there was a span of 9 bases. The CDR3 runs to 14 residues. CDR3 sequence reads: CASSLSQGRTEAFF. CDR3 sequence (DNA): TGTGCCAGCAGTTTATCTCAGGGCCGCACTGAAGCTTTCTTT.

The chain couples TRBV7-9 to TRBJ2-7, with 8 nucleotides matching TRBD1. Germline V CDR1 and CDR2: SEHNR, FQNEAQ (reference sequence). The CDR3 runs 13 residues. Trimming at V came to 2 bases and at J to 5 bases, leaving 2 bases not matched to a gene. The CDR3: CASSLQGANEQYF. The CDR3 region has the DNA TGTGCCAGCAGCTTACAGGGGGCGAACGAGCAGTACTTC.

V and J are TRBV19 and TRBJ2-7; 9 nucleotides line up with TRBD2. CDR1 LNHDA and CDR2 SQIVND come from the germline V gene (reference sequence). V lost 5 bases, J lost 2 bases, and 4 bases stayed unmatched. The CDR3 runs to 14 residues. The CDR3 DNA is TGTGCCAGTAGTTCCTCTAGCGGGACCTACGAGCAGTACTTC. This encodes CASSSSSGTYEQYF.

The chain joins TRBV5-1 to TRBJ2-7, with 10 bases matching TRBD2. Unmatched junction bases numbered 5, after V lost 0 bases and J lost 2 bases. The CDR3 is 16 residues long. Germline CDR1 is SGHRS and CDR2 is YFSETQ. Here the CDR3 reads CASSLGLAGETYEQYF. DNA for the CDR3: TGCGCCAGCAGCTTGGGGCTAGCGGGAGAAACCTACGAGCAGTACTTC.